This note documents a single T cell receptor beta chain sequence. Its target is unknown. V shed 0 bases, J shed 7 bases, and the junction held 5 bases outside the gene matches. In germline, CDR1 is MGHRA, CDR2 YSYEKL. The CDR3 consists of 15 residues. This sample is part of a study of cytomegalovirus exposure and HLA in healthy donors. Whole-study findings and limits: Most TCRs appeared rarely, but some public TCRs recurred in many donors. Per a later analysis, 18,000 or so TCR beta sequences showed association with HLA alleles at 0.05 false discovery rate.

Both 60 Vbeta primers and 13 Jbeta primers went into the PCR. Clones were read by immunoSEQ multiplex PCR, and TCRdb kept only the in-frame ones, dropping some. There are fewer than 150,000 clones in the sample, with 1.5% to 2.5% held by the top ten. The sequenced sample was PBMCs. The origin of this receptor is a woman aged 60-70 years in good health and CMV-seronegative. The V call is TRBV4-1, the J call TRBJ2-2; 7 positions agree with TRBD1. The DNA for the CDR3 is TGCGCCAGCAGCCAAGAGGGGACAGTCGGCGGGGAGCTGTTTTTT. Translated: CASSQEGTVGGELFF.